The subject of this entry is one T cell receptor beta chain. Its antigen is unknown. The sample is drawn from a study of cytomegalovirus exposure and HLA in healthy donors. Study-wide results and limits: Several V segments, TRBV6-2 and TRBV6-3 among them, could not be told apart and were dropped. Presence/absence analyses supposed approximately even sequencing depth among donors. Association with HLA alleles at 0.05 false discovery rate was found for roughly 17,000 TCR beta sequences in a later analysis.

From germline, CDR1 is LNHDA and CDR2 SQIVND (reference sequence). Trimming stripped 0 bases from V and 6 bases from J, with 9 bases between. This CDR3 comprises 14 residues. 13 Jbeta primers and 60 Vbeta primers were used for the PCR. Per the original methods: Later work found about 80 million unique TCR beta chains, with around 10 million shared. Only in-frame clones appear in the TCRdb table, and some are missing; sequencing was by immunoSEQ multiplex PCR. V and J calls and clone size follow that table, whereas D and trimming were derived from the DNA. The table records 200,000 to 250,000 clones, around 80% of them present only once.

Sequences were obtained from PBMCs. V is TRBV19 and J is TRBJ2-1; no reliable D call. The TCR sequence derives from a male donor in good health and CMV-seronegative. CDR3 DNA: TGTGCCAGTAGTATAGACACAGCTGTCAATGAGCAGTTCTTC. Residues: CASSIDTAVNEQFF.